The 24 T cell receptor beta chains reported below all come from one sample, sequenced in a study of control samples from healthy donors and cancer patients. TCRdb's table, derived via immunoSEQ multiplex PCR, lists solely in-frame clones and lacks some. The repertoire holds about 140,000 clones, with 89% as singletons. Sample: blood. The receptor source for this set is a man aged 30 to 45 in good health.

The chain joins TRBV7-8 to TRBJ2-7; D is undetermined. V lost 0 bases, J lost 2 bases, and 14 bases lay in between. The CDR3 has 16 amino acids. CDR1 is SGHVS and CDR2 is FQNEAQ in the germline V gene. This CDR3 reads CASSLASTPVTYEQYF. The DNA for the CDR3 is TGTGCCAGCAGCTTAGCCTCTACTCCGGTAACCTACGAGCAGTACTTC. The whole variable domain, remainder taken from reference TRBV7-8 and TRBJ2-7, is GAGVSQSPRYKVAKRGQDVALRCDPISGHVSLFWYQQALGQGPEFLTYFQNEAQLDKSGLPSDRFFAERPEGSVSTLKIQRTQQEDSAVYLCASSLASTPVTYEQYFGPGTRLTVT.

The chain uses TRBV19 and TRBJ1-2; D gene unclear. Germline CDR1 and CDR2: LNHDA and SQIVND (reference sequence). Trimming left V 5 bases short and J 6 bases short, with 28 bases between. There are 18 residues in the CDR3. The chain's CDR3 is CASSQDSPNNPRPDGYTF. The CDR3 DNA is TGTGCCAGTAGTCAAGATTCCCCCAATAACCCGCGGCCGGATGGCTACACCTTC. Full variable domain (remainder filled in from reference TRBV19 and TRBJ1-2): DGGITQSPKYLFRKEGQNVTLSCEQNLNHDAMYWYRQDPGQGLRLIYYSQIVNDFQKGDIAEGYSVSREKKESFPLTVTSAQKNPTAFYLCASSQDSPNNPRPDGYTFGSGTRLTVV.

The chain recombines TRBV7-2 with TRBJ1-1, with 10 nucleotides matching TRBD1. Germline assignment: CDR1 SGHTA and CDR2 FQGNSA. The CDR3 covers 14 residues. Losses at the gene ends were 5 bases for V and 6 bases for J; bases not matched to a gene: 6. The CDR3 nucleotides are TGTGCCAGCAGCCTCCGACAGGGGGCGGCTGAAGCTTTCTTT. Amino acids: CASSLRQGAAEAFF.

CDR3 in amino acids: CASSQDVAGGRQETQYF. The CDR3 DNA is TGTGCCAGCAGCCAAGATGTAGCGGGGGGGCGGCAAGAGACCCAGTACTTC. The rearrangement uses TRBV4-2 and TRBJ2-5; the match to TRBD2 covers 11 bases. Germline V gene data show CDR1 as LGHNA and CDR2 as YNFKEQ. The V gene end was trimmed by 0 bases and the J gene end by 2 bases; junction bases not matched to a gene: 5. The CDR3 length is 17 residues.

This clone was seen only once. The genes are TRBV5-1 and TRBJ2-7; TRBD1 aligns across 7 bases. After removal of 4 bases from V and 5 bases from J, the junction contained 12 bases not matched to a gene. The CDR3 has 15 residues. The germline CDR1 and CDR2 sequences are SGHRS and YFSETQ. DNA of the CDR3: TGCGCCAGCAGCGTAACTTACAGGGGCTATAACGAGCAGTACTTC. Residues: CASSVTYRGYNEQYF.

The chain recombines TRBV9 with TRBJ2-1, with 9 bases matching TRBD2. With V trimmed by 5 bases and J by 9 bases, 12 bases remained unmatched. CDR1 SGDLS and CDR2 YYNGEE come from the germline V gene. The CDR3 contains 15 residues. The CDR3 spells CASSTAGGRVSEQFF. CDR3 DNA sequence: TGTGCCAGCAGTACAGCGGGAGGAAGGGTGAGTGAGCAGTTCTTC.

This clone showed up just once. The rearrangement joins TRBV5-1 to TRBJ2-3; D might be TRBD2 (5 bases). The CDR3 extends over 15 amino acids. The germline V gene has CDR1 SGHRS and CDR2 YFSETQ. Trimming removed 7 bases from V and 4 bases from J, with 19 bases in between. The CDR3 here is CASGRETAQADTQYF. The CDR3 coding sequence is TGCGCCAGCGGAAGGGAGACCGCCCAGGCAGATACGCAGTATTTT. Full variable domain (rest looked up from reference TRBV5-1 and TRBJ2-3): KAGVTQTPRYLIKTRGQQVTLSCSPISGHRSVSWYQQTPGQGLQFLFEYFSETQRNKGNFPGRFSGRQFSNSRSEMNVSTLELGDSALYLCASGRETAQADTQYFGPGTRLTVL.

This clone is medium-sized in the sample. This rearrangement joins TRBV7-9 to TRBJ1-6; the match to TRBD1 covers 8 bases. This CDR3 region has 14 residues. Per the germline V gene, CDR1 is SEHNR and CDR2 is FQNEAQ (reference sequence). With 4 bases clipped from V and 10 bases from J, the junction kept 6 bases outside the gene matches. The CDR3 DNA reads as TGTGCCAGCAGCTATCGGACAGGGATCTCACCCCTCCACTTT. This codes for CASSYRTGISPLHF.

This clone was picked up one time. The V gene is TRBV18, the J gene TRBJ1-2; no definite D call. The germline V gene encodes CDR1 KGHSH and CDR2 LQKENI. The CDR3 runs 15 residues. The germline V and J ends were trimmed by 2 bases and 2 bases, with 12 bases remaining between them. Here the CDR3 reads CASSPESGSNYGYTF. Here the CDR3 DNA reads TGTGCCAGCTCACCAGAGTCGGGCTCCAACTATGGCTACACCTTC. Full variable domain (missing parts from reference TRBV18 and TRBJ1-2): NAGVMQNPRHLVRRRGQEARLRCSPMKGHSHVYWYRQLPEEGLKFMVYLQKENIIDESGMPKERFSAEFPKEGPSILRIQQVVRGDSAAYFCASSPESGSNYGYTFGSGTRLTVV.

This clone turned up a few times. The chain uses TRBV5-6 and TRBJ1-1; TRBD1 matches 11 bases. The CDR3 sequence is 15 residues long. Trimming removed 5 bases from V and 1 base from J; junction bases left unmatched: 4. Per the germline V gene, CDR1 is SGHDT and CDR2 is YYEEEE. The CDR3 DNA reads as TGTGCCAGCAGATCCGGGACAGGGGGGAACACTGAAGCTTTCTTT. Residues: CASRSGTGGNTEAFF.

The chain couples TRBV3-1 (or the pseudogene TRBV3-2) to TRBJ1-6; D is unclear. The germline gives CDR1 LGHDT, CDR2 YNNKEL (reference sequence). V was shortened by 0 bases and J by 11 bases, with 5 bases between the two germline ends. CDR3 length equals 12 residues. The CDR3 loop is CASSQERAPLHF. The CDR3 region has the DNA TGTGCCAGCAGCCAAGAGCGGGCACCCCTCCACTTT.

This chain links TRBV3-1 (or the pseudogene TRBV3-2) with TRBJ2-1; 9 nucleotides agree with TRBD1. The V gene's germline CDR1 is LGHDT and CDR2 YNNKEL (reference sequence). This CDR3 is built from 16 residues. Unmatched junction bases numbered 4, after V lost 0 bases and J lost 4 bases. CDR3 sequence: CASSQDGTGIYNEQFF. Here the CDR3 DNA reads TGTGCCAGCAGCCAAGACGGGACAGGGATTTACAATGAGCAGTTCTTC.

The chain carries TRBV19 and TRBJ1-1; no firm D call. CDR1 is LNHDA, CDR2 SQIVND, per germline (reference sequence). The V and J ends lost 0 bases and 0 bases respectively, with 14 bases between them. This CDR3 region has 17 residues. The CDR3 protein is CASSIDPLGHLNTEAFF. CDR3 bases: TGTGCCAGTAGTATAGATCCCCTTGGGCACTTGAACACTGAAGCTTTCTTT.

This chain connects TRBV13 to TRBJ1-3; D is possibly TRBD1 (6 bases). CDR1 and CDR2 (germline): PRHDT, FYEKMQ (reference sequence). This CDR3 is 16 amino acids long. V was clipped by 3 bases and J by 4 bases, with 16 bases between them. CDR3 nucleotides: TGTGCCAGCAGCTTTTTTGACAGGACGACCGGAAACACCATATATTTT. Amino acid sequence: CASSFFDRTTGNTIYF.

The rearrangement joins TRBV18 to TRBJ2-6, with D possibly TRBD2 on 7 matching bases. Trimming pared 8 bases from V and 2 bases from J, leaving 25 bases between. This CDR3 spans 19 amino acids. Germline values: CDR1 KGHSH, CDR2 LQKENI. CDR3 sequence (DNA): TGTGCCAGCGCCCGCCAGCTCACCTTGGGGGGGCCTGGGGCCAACGTCCTGACTTTC. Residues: CASARQLTLGGPGANVLTF.

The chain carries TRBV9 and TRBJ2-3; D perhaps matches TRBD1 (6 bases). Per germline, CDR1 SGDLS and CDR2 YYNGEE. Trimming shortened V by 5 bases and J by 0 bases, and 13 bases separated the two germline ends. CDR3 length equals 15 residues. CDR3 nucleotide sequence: TGTGCCAGCAGTAACTGGGGGCAAAGCACAGATACGCAGTATTTT. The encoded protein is CASSNWGQSTDTQYF.

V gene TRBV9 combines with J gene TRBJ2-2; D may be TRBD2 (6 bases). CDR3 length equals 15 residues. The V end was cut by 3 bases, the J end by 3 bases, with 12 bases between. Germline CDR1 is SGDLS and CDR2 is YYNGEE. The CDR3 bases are TGTGCCAGCAGCGACGAGACTAGTGACACCGGGGAGCTGTTTTTT. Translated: CASSDETSDTGELFF. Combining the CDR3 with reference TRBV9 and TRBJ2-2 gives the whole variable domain DSGVTQTPKHLITATGQRVTLRCSPRSGDLSVYWYQQSLDQGLQFLIQYYNGEERAKGNILERFSAQQFPDLHSELNLSSLELGDSALYFCASSDETSDTGELFFGEGSRLTVL.

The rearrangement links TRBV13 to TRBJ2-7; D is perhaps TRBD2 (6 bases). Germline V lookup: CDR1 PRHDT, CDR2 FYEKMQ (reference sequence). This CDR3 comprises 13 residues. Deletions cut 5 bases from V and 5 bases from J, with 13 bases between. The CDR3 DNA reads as TGTGCCAGCAGCCGAGCGGGCGTCCACGAGCAGTACTTC. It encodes CASSRAGVHEQYF.

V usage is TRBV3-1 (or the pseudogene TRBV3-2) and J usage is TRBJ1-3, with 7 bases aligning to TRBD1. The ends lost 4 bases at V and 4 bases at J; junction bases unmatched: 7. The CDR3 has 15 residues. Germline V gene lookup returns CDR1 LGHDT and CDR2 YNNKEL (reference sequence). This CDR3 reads CASSPLRTGGNTIYF. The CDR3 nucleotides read TGTGCCAGCAGCCCCCTAAGGACAGGAGGAAACACCATATATTTT.

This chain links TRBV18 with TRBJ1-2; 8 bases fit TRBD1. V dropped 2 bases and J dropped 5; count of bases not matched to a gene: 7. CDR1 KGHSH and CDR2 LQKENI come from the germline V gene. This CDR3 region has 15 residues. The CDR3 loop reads CASSPAGGVGYGYTF. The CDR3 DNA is TGTGCCAGCTCACCAGCAGGGGGCGTGGGTTATGGCTACACCTTC.

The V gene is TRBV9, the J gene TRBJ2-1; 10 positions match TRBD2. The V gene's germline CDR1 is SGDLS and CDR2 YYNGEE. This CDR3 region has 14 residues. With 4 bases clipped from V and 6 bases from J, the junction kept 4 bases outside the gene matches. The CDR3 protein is CASSLLAGANEQFF. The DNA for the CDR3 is TGTGCCAGCAGCCTTCTAGCGGGAGCCAATGAGCAGTTCTTC.

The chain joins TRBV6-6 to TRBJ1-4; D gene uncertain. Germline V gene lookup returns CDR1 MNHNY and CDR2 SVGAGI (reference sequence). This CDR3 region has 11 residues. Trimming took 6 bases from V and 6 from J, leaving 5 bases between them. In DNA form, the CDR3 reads TGTGCCAGCAGGGAAGATGAAAAACTGTTTTTT. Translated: CASREDEKLFF.

CDR3 sequence reads: CASSQEGGAYEQYF. The CDR3 nucleotides are TGCGCCAGCAGCCAAGAAGGTGGGGCCTACGAGCAGTACTTC. The chain employs TRBV4-1 and TRBJ2-7; D remains ambiguous. The V gene lost 0 bases and the J gene lost 2 bases, with 8 bases spanning the gap. The CDR3 has 14 residues. Germline values: CDR1 MGHRA, CDR2 YSYEKL.

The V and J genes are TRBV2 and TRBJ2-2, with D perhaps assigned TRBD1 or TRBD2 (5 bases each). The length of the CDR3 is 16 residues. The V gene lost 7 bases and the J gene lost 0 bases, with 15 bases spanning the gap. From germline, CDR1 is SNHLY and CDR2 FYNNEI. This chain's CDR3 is CASKGPTRSNTGELFF. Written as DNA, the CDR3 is TGTGCCAGCAAGGGACCCACAAGATCGAACACCGGGGAGCTGTTTTTT.